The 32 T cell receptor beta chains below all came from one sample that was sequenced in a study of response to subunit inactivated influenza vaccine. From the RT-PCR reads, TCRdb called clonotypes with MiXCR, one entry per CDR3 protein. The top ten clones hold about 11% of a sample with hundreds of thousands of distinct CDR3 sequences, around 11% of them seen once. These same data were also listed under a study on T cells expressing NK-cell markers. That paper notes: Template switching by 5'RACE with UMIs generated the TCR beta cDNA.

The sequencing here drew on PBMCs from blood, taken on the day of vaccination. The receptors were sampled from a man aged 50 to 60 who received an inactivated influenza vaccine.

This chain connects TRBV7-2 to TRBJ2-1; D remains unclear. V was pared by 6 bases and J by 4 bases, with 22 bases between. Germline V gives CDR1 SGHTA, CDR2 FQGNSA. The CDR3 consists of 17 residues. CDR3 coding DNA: TGTGCCAGCAGATACATACGTCTTCCGTGGAGTTACAATGAGCAGTTCTTC. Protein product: CASRYIRLPWSYNEQFF.

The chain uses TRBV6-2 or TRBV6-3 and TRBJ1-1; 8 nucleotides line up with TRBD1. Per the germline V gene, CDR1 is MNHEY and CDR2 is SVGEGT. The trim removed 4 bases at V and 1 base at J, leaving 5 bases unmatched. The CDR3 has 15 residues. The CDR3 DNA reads TGTGCCAGCAGTTCCCCAGGACAGGGGAACACTGAAGCTTTCTTT. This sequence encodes CASSSPGQGNTEAFF.

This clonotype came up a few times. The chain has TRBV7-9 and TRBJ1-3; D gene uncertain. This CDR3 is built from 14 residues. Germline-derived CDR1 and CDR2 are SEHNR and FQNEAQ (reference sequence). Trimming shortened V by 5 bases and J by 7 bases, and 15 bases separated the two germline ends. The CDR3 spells CASSLETAGNTIYF. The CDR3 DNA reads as TGTGCCAGCAGCCTTGAAACGGCCGGGAACACCATATATTTT.

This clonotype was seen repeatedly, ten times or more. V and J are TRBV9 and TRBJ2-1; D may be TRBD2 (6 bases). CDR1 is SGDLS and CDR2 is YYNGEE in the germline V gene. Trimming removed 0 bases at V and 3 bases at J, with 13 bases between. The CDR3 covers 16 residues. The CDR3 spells CASSVAGGVNYNEQFF. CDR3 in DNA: TGTGCCAGCAGCGTAGCTGGAGGGGTGAACTACAATGAGCAGTTCTTC.

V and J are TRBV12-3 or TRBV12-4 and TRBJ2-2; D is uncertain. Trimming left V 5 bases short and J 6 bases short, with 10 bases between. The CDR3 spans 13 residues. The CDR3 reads CASSALPPGELFF. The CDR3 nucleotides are TGTGCCAGCAGTGCGCTTCCTCCCGGGGAGCTGTTTTTT.

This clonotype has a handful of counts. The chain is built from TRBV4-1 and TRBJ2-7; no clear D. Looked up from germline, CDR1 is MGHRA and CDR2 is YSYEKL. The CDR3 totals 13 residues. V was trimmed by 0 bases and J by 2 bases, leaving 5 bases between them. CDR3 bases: TGCGCCAGCAGCCAAGAGCAGACCTACGAGCAGTACTTC. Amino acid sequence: CASSQEQTYEQYF.

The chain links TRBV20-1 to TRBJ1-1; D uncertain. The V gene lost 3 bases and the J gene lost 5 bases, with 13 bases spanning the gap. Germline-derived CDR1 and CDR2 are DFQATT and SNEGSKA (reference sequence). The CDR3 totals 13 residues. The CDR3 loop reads CSASYPGLTEAFF. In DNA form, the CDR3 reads TGCAGTGCTAGTTACCCAGGTCTAACTGAAGCTTTCTTT.

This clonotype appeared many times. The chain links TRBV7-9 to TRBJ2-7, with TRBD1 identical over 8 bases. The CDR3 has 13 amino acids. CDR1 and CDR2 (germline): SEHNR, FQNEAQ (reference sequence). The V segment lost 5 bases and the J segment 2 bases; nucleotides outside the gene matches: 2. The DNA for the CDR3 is TGTGCCAGCAGCGGACAGGGACCCTACGAGCAGTACTTC. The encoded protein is CASSGQGPYEQYF. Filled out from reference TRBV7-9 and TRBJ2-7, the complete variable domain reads DTGVSQNPRHKITKRGQNVTFRCDPISEHNRLYWYRQTLGQGPEFLTYFQNEAQLEKSRLLSDRFSAERPKGSFSTLEIQRTEQGDSAMYLCASSGQGPYEQYFGPGTRLTVT.

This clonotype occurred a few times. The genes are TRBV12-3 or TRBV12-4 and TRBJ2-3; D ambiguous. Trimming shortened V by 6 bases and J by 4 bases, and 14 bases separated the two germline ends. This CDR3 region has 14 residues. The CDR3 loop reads CASRWGGRSDTQYF. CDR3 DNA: TGTGCCAGCAGGTGGGGTGGTAGATCAGATACGCAGTATTTT.

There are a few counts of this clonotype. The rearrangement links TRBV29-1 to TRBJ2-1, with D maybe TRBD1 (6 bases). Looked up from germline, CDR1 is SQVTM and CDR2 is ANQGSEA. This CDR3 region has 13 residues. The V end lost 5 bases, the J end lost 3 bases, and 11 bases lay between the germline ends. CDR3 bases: TGCAGCGTTTCGCAGGGGATCTACAATGAGCAGTTCTTC. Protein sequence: CSVSQGIYNEQFF.

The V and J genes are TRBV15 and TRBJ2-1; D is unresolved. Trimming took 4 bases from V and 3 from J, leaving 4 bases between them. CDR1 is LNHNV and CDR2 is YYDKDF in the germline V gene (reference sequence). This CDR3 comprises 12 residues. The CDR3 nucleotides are TGTGCCACCAGCAAGGGCTACAATGAGCAGTTCTTC. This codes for CATSKGYNEQFF.

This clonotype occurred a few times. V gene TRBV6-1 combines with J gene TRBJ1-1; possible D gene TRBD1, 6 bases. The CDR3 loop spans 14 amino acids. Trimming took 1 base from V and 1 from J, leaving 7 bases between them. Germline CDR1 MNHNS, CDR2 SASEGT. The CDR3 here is CASSEGTANTEAFF. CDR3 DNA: TGTGCCAGCAGTGAAGGGACAGCGAACACTGAAGCTTTCTTT.

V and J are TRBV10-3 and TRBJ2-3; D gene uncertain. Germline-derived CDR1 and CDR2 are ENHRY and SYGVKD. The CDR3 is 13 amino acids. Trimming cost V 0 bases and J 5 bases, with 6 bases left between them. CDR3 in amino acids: CAISESTGDTQYF. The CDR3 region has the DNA TGTGCCATCAGTGAGTCTACGGGAGATACGCAGTATTTT.

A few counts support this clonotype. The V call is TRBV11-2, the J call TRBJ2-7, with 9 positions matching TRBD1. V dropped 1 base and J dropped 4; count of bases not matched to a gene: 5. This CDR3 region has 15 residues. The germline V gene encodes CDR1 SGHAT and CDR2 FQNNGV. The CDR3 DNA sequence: TGTGCCAGCAGCTTAGTAGGGACAGGGAAATACGAGCAGTACTTC. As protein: CASSLVGTGKYEQYF.

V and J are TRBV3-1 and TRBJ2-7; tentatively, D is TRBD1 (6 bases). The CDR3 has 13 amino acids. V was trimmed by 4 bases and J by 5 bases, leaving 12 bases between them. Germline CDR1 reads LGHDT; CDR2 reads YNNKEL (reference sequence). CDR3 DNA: TGTGCCAGCAGCCCCCCACAGGGACACGAGCAGTACTTC. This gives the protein CASSPPQGHEQYF.

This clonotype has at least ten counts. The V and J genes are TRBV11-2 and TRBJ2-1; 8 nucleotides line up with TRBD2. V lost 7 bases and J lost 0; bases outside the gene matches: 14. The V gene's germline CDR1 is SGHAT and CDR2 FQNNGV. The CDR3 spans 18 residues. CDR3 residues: CASNSRTSLYGSYNEQFF. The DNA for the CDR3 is TGTGCCAGCAATTCCAGGACTAGCCTTTATGGCTCCTACAATGAGCAGTTCTTC.

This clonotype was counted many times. Here the CDR3 DNA reads TGTGCCAGCAGTCGAACAGGGTCCCAAGAGACCCAGTACTTC. Translating it yields CASSRTGSQETQYF. The chain is built from TRBV12-3 or TRBV12-4 and TRBJ2-5; tentative D call: TRBD1 (6 bases). This CDR3 has 14 residues. Trimming took 5 bases from V and 1 from J, leaving 11 bases between them.

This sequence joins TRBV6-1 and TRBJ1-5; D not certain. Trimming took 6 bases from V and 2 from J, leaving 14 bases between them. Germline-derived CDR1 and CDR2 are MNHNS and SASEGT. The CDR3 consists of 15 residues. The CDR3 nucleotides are TGTGCCAGCAGGGCAGCGCCTTGGGGCAATCAGCCCCAGCATTTT. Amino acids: CASRAAPWGNQPQHF.

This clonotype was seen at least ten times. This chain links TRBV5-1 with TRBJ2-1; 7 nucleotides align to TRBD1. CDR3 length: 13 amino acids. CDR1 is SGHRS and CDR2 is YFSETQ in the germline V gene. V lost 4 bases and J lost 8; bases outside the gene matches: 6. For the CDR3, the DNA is TGCGCCAGCAGCCCCAGGGGGTACCATGAGCAGTTCTTC. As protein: CASSPRGYHEQFF.

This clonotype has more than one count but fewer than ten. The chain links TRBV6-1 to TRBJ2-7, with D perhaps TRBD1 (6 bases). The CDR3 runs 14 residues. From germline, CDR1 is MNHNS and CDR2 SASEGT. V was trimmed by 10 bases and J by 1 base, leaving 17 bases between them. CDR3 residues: CATHRVESSYEQYF. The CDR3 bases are TGTGCCACCCACAGGGTAGAGTCATCCTACGAGCAGTACTTC.

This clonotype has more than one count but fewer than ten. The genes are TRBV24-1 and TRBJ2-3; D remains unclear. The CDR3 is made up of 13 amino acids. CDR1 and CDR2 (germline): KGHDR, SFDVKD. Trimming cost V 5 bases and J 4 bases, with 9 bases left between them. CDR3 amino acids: CATSAPGSDTQYF. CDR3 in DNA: TGTGCCACCAGTGCCCCCGGATCAGATACGCAGTATTTT.

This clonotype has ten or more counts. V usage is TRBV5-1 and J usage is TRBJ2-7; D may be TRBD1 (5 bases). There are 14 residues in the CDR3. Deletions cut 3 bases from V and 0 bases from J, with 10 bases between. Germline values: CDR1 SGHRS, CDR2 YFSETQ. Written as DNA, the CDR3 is TGCGCCAGCAGCTCCACAGGCGACTCCTACGAGCAGTACTTC. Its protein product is CASSSTGDSYEQYF. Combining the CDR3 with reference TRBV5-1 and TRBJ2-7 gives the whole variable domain KAGVTQTPRYLIKTRGQQVTLSCSPISGHRSVSWYQQTPGQGLQFLFEYFSETQRNKGNFPGRFSGRQFSNSRSEMNVSTLELGDSALYLCASSSTGDSYEQYFGPGTRLTVT.

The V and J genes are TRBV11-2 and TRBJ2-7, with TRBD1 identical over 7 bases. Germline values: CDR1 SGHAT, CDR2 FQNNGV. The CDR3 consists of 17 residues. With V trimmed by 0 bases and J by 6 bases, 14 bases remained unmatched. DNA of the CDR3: TGTGCCAGCAGCTTAGAGACAGGGTGGGTCTACGCGTTCGAGCAGTACTTC. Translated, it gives CASSLETGWVYAFEQYF.

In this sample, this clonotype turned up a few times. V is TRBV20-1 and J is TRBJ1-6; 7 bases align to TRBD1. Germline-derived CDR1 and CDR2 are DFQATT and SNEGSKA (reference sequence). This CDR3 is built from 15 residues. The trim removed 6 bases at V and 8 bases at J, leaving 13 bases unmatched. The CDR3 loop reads CSANRGLAGDSPLHF. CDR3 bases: TGCAGTGCGAACAGGGGACTAGCAGGTGATTCACCCCTCCACTTT.

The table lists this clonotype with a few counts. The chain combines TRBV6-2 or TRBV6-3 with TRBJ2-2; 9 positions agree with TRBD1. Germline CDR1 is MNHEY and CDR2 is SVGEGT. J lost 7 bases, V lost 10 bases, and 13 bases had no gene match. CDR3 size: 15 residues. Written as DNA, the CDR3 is TGTGCCACCTCAAAAGGACAGGGGACGATCGGGGAGCTGTTTTTT. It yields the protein CATSKGQGTIGELFF.

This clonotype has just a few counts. CDR3 DNA: TGTGCCAGCAGCTTGAAGTGGAGGACGGTAAGCTACGAGCAGTACTTC. The encoded protein is CASSLKWRTVSYEQYF. V is TRBV5-6 and J is TRBJ2-7; D possibly corresponds to TRBD2 (5 bases). Trimming removed 1 base from V and 3 bases from J, with 17 bases in between. The CDR3 extends over 16 amino acids. CDR1 and CDR2 from the germline V gene are SGHDT and YYEEEE.

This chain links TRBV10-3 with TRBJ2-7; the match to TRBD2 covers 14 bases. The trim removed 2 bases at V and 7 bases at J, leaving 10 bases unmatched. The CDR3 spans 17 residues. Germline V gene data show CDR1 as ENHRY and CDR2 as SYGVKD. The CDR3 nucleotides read TGTGCCATCAGTGAGGGGACTAGCGGGGGTGGATTCTTTGAGCAGTACTTC. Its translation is CAISEGTSGGGFFEQYF.

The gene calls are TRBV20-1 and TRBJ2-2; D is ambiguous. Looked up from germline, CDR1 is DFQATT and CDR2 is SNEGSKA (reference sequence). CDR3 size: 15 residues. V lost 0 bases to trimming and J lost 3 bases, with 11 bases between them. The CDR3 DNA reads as TGCAGTGCTAGAGAATTTGGCGGATACACCGGGGAGCTGTTTTTT. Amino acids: CSAREFGGYTGELFF.

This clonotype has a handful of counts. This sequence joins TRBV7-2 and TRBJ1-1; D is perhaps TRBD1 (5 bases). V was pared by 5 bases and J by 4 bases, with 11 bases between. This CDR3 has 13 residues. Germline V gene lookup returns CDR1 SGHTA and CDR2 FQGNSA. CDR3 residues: CASSPPGFTEAFF. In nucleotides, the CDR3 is TGTGCCAGCAGCCCGCCAGGGTTCACTGAAGCTTTCTTT.

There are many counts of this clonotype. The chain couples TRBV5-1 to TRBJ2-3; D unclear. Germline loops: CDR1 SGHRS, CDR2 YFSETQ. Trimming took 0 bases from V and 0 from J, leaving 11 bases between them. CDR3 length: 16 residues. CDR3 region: CASSLVYSVSTDTQYF. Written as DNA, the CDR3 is TGCGCCAGCAGCTTGGTCTATTCGGTTAGCACAGATACGCAGTATTTT.

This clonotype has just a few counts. CDR3: CSALRTGQNNQPQHF. The CDR3 DNA reads TGCAGTGCTCTTCGGACAGGGCAAAACAATCAGCCCCAGCATTTT. V is TRBV20-1 and J is TRBJ1-5; 8 bases align to TRBD1. This CDR3 has 15 residues. V gave up 5 bases and J gave up 3 bases; unmatched junction bases: 9. In germline, CDR1 is DFQATT, CDR2 SNEGSKA (reference sequence).

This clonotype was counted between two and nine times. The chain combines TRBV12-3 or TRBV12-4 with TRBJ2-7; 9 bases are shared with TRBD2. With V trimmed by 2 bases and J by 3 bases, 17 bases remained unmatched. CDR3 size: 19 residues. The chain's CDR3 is CASSLTGLAGPTGYYEQYF. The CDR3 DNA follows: TGTGCCAGCAGTTTAACGGGCCTAGCGGGGCCGACGGGCTACTACGAGCAGTACTTC.